The text below deals with one T cell receptor beta chain. This entry is derived from a study of blood T cell repertoires in COVID-19. On the study more broadly: COVID-19 samples, acute and convalescent, were from the United States, Italy and Spain.

Methods used by the authors: It was from reference gene primer amplification that nucleated cell counts were estimated. The method was immunoSEQ multiplex PCR; TCRdb's version includes in-frame clones alone and lacks a portion of them. V, J and clone size were drawn from that table, and D and trimming were deduced from the DNA. The profile shows roughly 100,000 clones, about 85% of them singletons. Sequenced: peripheral blood. The sequence was collected from a human donor in a cohort sampled during active COVID-19.

Written as DNA, the CDR3 is TGCGCCAGCAGCTTAGATAGCCCGGGACATCTATCACCCCAATCTGGAAACACCATATATTTT. Translating gives CASSLDSPGHLSPQSGNTIYF. The chain has TRBV5-1 and TRBJ1-3, with D possibly being TRBD1 (6 bases). The CDR3 is 21 residues long. Germline V CDR1 and CDR2: SGHRS, YFSETQ. V lost 2 bases and J lost 1, with 28 bases in between.